Listed below are T cell receptor beta chains from one sample, sequenced in a study of cytomegalovirus exposure and HLA in healthy donors. The data were produced by immunoSEQ multiplex PCR, yet TCRdb's version contains in-frame clones alone and is incomplete. This table holds about 200,000 clones, 60% to 80% found once. Sequencing used PBMCs. The receptors were sampled from a man in his late teens or twenties in good health and CMV-seronegative. Each CDR3 is given with its conserved first and last residue. Fields, in order: V gene, D gene, clone size, J gene, CDR3 protein, CDR3 DNA. The D gene is left open where the match is weak. Clone size is shown for a subset of rows, as once, few, many or a class of expanded clone.

TRBV9	TRBD1	NA	TRBJ1-1	CASSVDPLGTGSREAFF	TGTGCCAGCAGCGTAGACCCCCTCGGGACAGGGTCTCGGGAAGCTTTCTTT
TRBV7-6	TRBD1	NA	TRBJ2-5	CASSLAGQGVETQYF	TGTGCCAGCAGCTTAGCGGGACAGGGGGTCGAGACCCAGTACTTC
TRBV30	NA	NA	TRBJ2-7	CAWSVDRGQEYF	TGTGCCTGGAGTGTAGATAGGGGCCAGGAGTACTTC
TRBV5-6	TRBD2	once	TRBJ2-3	CASSPIAGDTDTQYF	TGTGCCAGCAGCCCCATAGCGGGGGACACAGATACGCAGTATTTT
TRBV30	TRBD2	NA	TRBJ2-5	CAWSVPTGGGETQYF	TGTGCCTGGAGTGTACCGACGGGGGGTGGAGAGACCCAGTACTTC
TRBV6-5	NA	NA	TRBJ2-4	CASSSPLAKNIQYF	TGTGCCAGCAGTTCTCCACTTGCCAAAAACATTCAGTACTTC
TRBV29-1	TRBD1	NA	TRBJ1-1	CSVAAGGTDTEAFF	TGCAGCGTTGCAGCAGGGGGCACGGACACTGAAGCTTTCTTT
TRBV5-6	NA	NA	TRBJ2-1	CASSLALGPSTGYNEQFF	TGTGCCAGCAGCTTGGCCTTGGGCCCGTCGACAGGTTACAATGAGCAGTTCTTC
TRBV16	NA	NA	TRBJ1-2	CASSLSNYGYTF	TGTGCCAGCAGCCTCAGTAACTATGGCTACACCTTC
TRBV7-9	TRBD2	NA	TRBJ2-3	CASSSGLAGIDTQYF	TGTGCCAGCAGCTCGGGACTAGCGGGAATAGATACGCAGTATTTT
TRBV6-6	TRBD2	NA	TRBJ2-1	CASSQTSGKSSEQFF	TGTGCCAGCAGTCAGACTAGCGGGAAGTCGAGTGAGCAGTTCTTC
TRBV4-3	NA	NA	TRBJ1-4	CASSQGGFNEKLFF	TGCGCCAGCAGCCAAGGGGGCTTTAATGAAAAACTGTTTTTT
TRBV9	NA	NA	TRBJ2-3	CASSVAHRGTSTDTQYF	TGTGCCAGCAGCGTAGCCCACCGGGGAACTAGCACAGATACGCAGTATTTT
TRBV9	TRBD2	NA	TRBJ2-7	CASSVGGTGVHEQYF	TGTGCCAGCAGCGTGGGGGGGACCGGGGTCCACGAGCAGTACTTC
TRBV6-5	NA	NA	TRBJ2-1	CASSRDFLNEQFF	TGTGCCAGCAGCCGGGACTTTCTCAATGAGCAGTTCTTC
TRBV7-8	NA	NA	TRBJ2-7	CASSLARAGYEQYF	TGTGCCAGCAGCTTAGCCCGAGCGGGTTACGAGCAGTACTTC
TRBV19	TRBD1	NA	TRBJ1-2	CASTIAGTGGGYGYTF	TGTGCCAGTACCATAGCCGGGACAGGGGGCGGCTATGGCTACACCTTC
TRBV7-9	NA	few	TRBJ2-7	CASSGGGDEQYF	TGTGCCAGCAGCGGCGGCGGGGACGAGCAGTACTTC
TRBV29-1	TRBD1	NA	TRBJ2-1	CSVEDGTGFLYNEQFF	TGCAGCGTTGAAGATGGGACAGGGTTCCTTTACAATGAGCAGTTCTTC
TRBV28	TRBD2	once	TRBJ2-4	CASSLIQVAGFHRLAKNIQYF	TGTGCCAGCAGTTTAATCCAAGTAGCGGGCTTCCACCGTTTAGCCAAAAACATTCAGTACTTC
TRBV7-9	NA	NA	TRBJ1-1	CASSVEDTEAFF	TGTGCCAGCAGCGTGGAGGACACTGAAGCTTTCTTT
TRBV5-6	NA	NA	TRBJ1-2	CASSLAGGGYTF	TGTGCCAGCAGCTTGGCGGGGGGGGGCTACACCTTC
TRBV28	NA	once	TRBJ1-5	CASSSQDQPQHF	TGTGCCAGCAGTTCACAGGACCAGCCCCAGCATTTT